The present T cell receptor (beta chain) was sequenced within a study of Tregs in tolerant kidney transplant recipients. Deletions cut 5 bases from V and 6 bases from J, with 16 bases between. The CDR3 sequence is 15 residues long. The germline gives CDR1 SEHNR, CDR2 FQNEAQ (reference sequence). Only in-frame clones appear in the TCRdb table, and some are missing; sequencing was by immunoSEQ multiplex PCR. The data show tens of thousands of clones, with 84% seen just once and roughly 4.5% held by the top ten. Thawed PBMCs were FACS-sorted into unstimulated CD4+CD25+CD127- regulatory T cells, CD4+CD25- non-regulatory cells, CD4 and CD8 cells. A remark on this clone: Its antigen is unidentified.

General study points: The small number of patients limits these findings pending further validation. Biological reproducibility was not directly addressed in this study.

The chain uses TRBV7-9 and TRBJ1-4; tentative D call: TRBD1 (5 bases). This receptor was taken from a human donor in good health. The sample comprised CD4+ T cells from blood. The CDR3, as DNA: TGTGCCAGCAGCGGCCCGCGCGGGGCTGATGAAAAACTGTTTTTT. This codes for CASSGPRGADEKLFF.